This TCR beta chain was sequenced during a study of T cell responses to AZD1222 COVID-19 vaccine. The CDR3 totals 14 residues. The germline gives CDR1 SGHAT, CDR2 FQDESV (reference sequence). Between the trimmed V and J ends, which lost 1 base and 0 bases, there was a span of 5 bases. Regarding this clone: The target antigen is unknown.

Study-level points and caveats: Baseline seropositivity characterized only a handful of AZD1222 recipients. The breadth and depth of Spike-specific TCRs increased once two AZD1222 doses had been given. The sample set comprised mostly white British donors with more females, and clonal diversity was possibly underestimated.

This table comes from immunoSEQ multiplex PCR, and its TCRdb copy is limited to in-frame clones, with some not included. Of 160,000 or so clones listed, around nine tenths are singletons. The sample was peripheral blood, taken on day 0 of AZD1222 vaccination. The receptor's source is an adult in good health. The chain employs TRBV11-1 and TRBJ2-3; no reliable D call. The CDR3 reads CASSLGPSTDTQYF. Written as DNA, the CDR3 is TGTGCCAGCAGCTTAGGTCCCAGCACAGATACGCAGTATTTT.